This is a list of T cell receptor beta chains from one sample in a study of T cell repertoires in cytomegalovirus infection. Each CDR3 protein is one row after TCRdb ran MiXCR on the reads. Of about 130,000 distinct CDR3 sequences in the sample, roughly 9% were seen once. The sequencing sample was made of PBMCs. The source is a human donor in good health (CMV status not recorded). Some clones in this sample may be carry-over from other donors' samples. CDR3s include the opening cysteine and the closing phenylalanine or tryptophan. A D gene is named only where the DNA matches it firmly. Clone sizes are given selectively: once, few, many, or a class where the clone is expanded.

len	abundance	d_gene	v_gene	j_gene	CDR3aa	CDR3nt
16	NA	TRBD2	TRBV10-3	TRBJ2-1	CAISESGSGATTEQFF	TGTGCCATCAGTGAGTCTGGTAGCGGGGCGACTACGGAGCAGTTCTTC
15	many	NA	TRBV7-2	TRBJ1-3	CASSSDSFSGNTIYF	TGTGCCAGCAGCTCGGACAGCTTCTCTGGAAACACCATATATTTT
13	many	NA	TRBV7-9	TRBJ2-1	CASSQAGVDEQFF	TGTGCCAGCAGCCAGGCAGGGGTCGATGAGCAGTTCTTC
16	many	NA	TRBV12-3/TRBV12-4	TRBJ1-5	CASSRRTPNSNQPQHF	TGTGCCAGCAGTCGCCGGACACCGAATAGCAATCAGCCCCAGCATTTT
16	many	NA	TRBV14	TRBJ2-6	CASSQDLHSGANVLTF	TGTGCCAGCAGCCAAGATCTACACTCTGGGGCCAACGTCCTGACTTTC
11	few	NA	TRBV20-1	TRBJ2-5	CSARVVETQYF	TGCAGTGCTAGAGTGGTTGAGACCCAGTACTTC
14	many	NA	TRBV7-2	TRBJ1-1	CASSLLDRRSEAFF	TGTGCCAGCAGCTTATTAGATAGAAGATCTGAAGCTTTCTTT
15	many	NA	TRBV2	TRBJ1-6	CAKRRQVSNNSPLHF	TGTGCCAAAAGGAGGCAGGTCTCTAACAATTCACCCCTCCACTTT
16	NA	NA	TRBV29-1	TRBJ2-1	CSVEDARAYSYNEQFF	TGCAGCGTTGAAGATGCCAGGGCCTACTCCTACAATGAGCAGTTCTTC
17	many	TRBD2	TRBV28	TRBJ2-7	CASSFLGATSGAGEQYF	TGTGCCAGCAGTTTCCTGGGGGCGACTAGCGGGGCCGGGGAGCAGTACTTC
15	NA	NA	TRBV20-1	TRBJ1-6	CSARDRTGYNSPLHF	TGCAGTGCTAGAGATCGGACGGGTTATAATTCACCCCTCCACTTT
11	NA	NA	TRBV6-6	TRBJ1-1	CASTTVAEAFF	TGTGCCAGCACCACAGTCGCTGAAGCTTTCTTT
13	many	NA	TRBV12-3/TRBV12-4	TRBJ1-5	CASRKNSNQPQHF	TGTGCCAGCAGAAAGAATAGCAATCAGCCCCAGCATTTT
13	few	NA	TRBV5-1	TRBJ2-2	CASSRGPGAELFF	TGCGCCAGCAGCCGAGGTCCAGGGGCGGAGCTGTTTTTT
14	few	NA	TRBV10-3	TRBJ2-4	CAISDSIAKNIQYF	TGTGCCATCAGTGACTCCATAGCCAAAAACATTCAGTACTTC
15	few	TRBD2	TRBV20-1	TRBJ2-1	CSARRLRGAYNEQFF	TGCAGTGCTAGAAGGTTGCGGGGGGCGTACAATGAGCAGTTCTTC
15	many	NA	TRBV7-2	TRBJ2-1	CASSPRQIGYNEQFF	TGTGCCAGCAGCCCTCGACAGATCGGGTACAATGAGCAGTTCTTC
17	many	TRBD2	TRBV7-3	TRBJ2-1	CASSMTGTSGRYNEQFF	TGTGCCAGCAGCATGACCGGGACTAGCGGGAGGTACAATGAGCAGTTCTTC
14	many	NA	TRBV7-2	TRBJ2-2	CASSQGPNTGELFF	TGTGCCAGCAGCCAGGGGCCCAACACCGGGGAGCTGTTTTTT
12	few	TRBD1	TRBV20-1	TRBJ1-1	CSARQGATEAFF	TGCAGTGCTAGACAGGGGGCAACTGAAGCTTTCTTT
10	many	NA	TRBV7-9	TRBJ1-4	CASSGEKLFF	TGTGCCAGCAGCGGTGAAAAACTGTTTTTT
13	many	NA	TRBV7-9	TRBJ1-1	CASTVPGNTEAFF	TGTGCCAGCACCGTTCCCGGGAACACTGAAGCTTTCTTT
15	many	NA	TRBV6-4	TRBJ2-1	CASSERRGPYNEQFF	TGTGCCAGCAGTGAAAGGCGGGGACCCTACAATGAGCAGTTCTTC
12	few	NA	TRBV28	TRBJ2-2	CASIRDTGELFF	TGTGCCAGCATCCGGGACACCGGGGAGCTGTTTTTT
14	NA	TRBD2	TRBV2	TRBJ2-3	CASRTSGGTDTQYF	TGTGCCAGCAGGACTAGCGGGGGTACAGATACGCAGTATTTT
14	few	NA	TRBV15	TRBJ1-1	CATSDPNPETEAFF	TGTGCCACCAGCGACCCGAATCCGGAAACTGAAGCTTTCTTT
12	NA	NA	TRBV10-3	TRBJ2-7	CAISESGYEQYF	TGTGCCATCAGTGAGTCGGGGTACGAGCAGTACTTC
12	NA	NA	TRBV14	TRBJ1-4	CASSQGPGPLFF	TGTGCCAGCAGCCAAGGACCGGGACCACTGTTTTTT
13	many	NA	TRBV7-2	TRBJ2-2	CASSRDKIGELFF	TGTGCCAGCAGCCGGGATAAAATCGGGGAGCTGTTTTTT
16	NA	NA	TRBV19	TRBJ1-1	CASSIAARTKNTEAFF	TGTGCCAGTAGTATAGCCGCCCGGACCAAGAACACTGAAGCTTTCTTT
15	many	NA	TRBV5-1	TRBJ1-1	CASSLAPGSYTEAFF	TGCGCCAGCAGCTTGGCTCCAGGATCCTACACTGAAGCTTTCTTT
16	many	NA	TRBV4-1	TRBJ2-1	CASSQDLGGVYNEQFF	TGCGCCAGCAGCCAAGATTTGGGGGGCGTATACAATGAGCAGTTCTTC
13	many	NA	TRBV7-9	TRBJ2-1	CASSLDLRPEQFF	TGTGCCAGCAGCTTAGACCTCCGACCAGAGCAGTTCTTC
15	few	NA	TRBV2	TRBJ2-5	CASSETGQSRETQYF	TGTGCCAGCAGTGAAACAGGACAGAGCAGAGAGACCCAGTACTTC
16	many	TRBD2	TRBV2	TRBJ2-2	CASSEASGGITGELFF	TGTGCCAGCAGTGAAGCTAGCGGGGGTATCACCGGGGAGCTGTTTTTT
15	many	NA	TRBV28	TRBJ2-7	CASSLPGQGRGEQYF	TGTGCCAGCAGTTTACCAGGGCAGGGGAGGGGTGAGCAGTACTTC